The 32 T cell receptor beta chains given below trace back to one sample, sequenced in a study of T-cell reconstitution after alpha-beta-depleted transplantation in children. The TCRbeta library incorporated unique molecular identifiers. Using its own MiXCR run on the PCR reads, TCRdb lists one record per CDR3 protein. Seen here are under 300,000 distinct CDR3 sequences, roughly 10% observed once, and the top ten hold roughly a quarter. Source: peripheral blood, taken 180 days after TCRalphabeta/CD19-depleted stem cell transplant. The receptors shown here come from a male patient between 2 and 15 years old who had a stem cell transplant for chronic granulomatous disease, so the T cells may come from the graft donor.

This clonotype has ten or more counts. The V gene is TRBV24-1, the J gene TRBJ2-2; D is ambiguous. V was pared by 1 base and J by 6 bases, with 2 bases between. CDR3 length: 12 residues. CDR1 and CDR2 (germline): KGHDR, SFDVKD. This CDR3 reads CATSDFAGELFF. The DNA for the CDR3 is TGTGCCACCAGTGATTTCGCCGGGGAGCTGTTTTTT.

This clonotype was detected many times. V and J are TRBV18 and TRBJ2-7; the D gene is possibly TRBD1 (6 bases). The CDR3 has 14 residues. Trimming left V 4 bases short and J 6 bases short, with 16 bases between. Germline values: CDR1 KGHSH, CDR2 LQKENI. CDR3 protein: CASSLTSGVGEQYF. CDR3 nucleotides: TGTGCCAGCTCACTTACTTCAGGGGTGGGCGAGCAGTACTTC.

This clonotype was found many times. The chain couples TRBV10-1 to TRBJ2-2; D possibly corresponds to TRBD1 (6 bases). V shed 0 bases and J shed 4 bases, with 9 bases lying between them. The germline V gene has CDR1 WNHNN and CDR2 SYGVQD (reference sequence). CDR3 length equals 15 residues. The CDR3 here is CASSESMTGTGELFF. CDR3 bases: TGCGCCAGCAGTGAGTCGATGACAGGCACCGGGGAGCTGTTTTTT.

The table lists this clonotype with many counts. V gene TRBV28 combines with J gene TRBJ1-5, with D perhaps TRBD1 (5 bases). The germline gives CDR1 MDHEN, CDR2 SYDVKM. Trimming stripped 6 bases from V and 1 base from J, with 16 bases between. CDR3 length: 16 residues. The DNA for the CDR3 is TGTGCCAGCAGCTTCCAAAGGGGCATGAGCAATCAGCCCCAGCATTTT. Its protein is CASSFQRGMSNQPQHF.

This clonotype was seen ten or more times. The J gene is TRBJ1-2, the V gene TRBV10-3; no definite D call. The CDR3 is 12 residues long. Trimming shortened V by 6 bases and J by 2 bases, and 7 bases separated the two germline ends. CDR1 ENHRY and CDR2 SYGVKD come from the germline V gene. Here the CDR3 reads CAIRAENYGYTF. CDR3 DNA sequence: TGTGCCATCAGGGCTGAGAACTATGGCTACACCTTC.

This clonotype was seen at least ten times. The chain has TRBV7-6 and TRBJ1-3; D call uncertain. CDR3 size: 14 residues. CDR1 is SGHVS and CDR2 is FNYEAQ in the germline V gene. V was cut by 1 base and J by 2 bases, with 6 bases left in between. CDR3 nucleotide sequence: TGTGCCAGCAGCTTAGGCAGCACTGGAAACACCATATATTTT. This translates into CASSLGSTGNTIYF.

This clonotype occurred many times. The chain couples TRBV6-1 to TRBJ1-3; D is ambiguous. The V gene's germline CDR1 is MNHNS and CDR2 SASEGT. The CDR3 has 14 amino acids. Trimming left V 1 base short and J 3 bases short, with 7 bases between. CDR3 loop: CASSEGALGNTIYF. Written as DNA, the CDR3 is TGTGCCAGCAGTGAAGGAGCCCTTGGAAACACCATATATTTT.

This clonotype showed up many times. The genes are TRBV12-3 or TRBV12-4 and TRBJ2-5; 8 nucleotides match TRBD2. V was clipped by 2 bases and J by 6 bases; unmatched bases: 8. The CDR3 totals 15 residues. CDR3 sequence: CASSLRASGLKTQYF. CDR3 nucleotide sequence: TGTGCCAGCAGTTTACGGGCTAGCGGGCTTAAGACCCAGTACTTC.

The sample holds many counts of this clonotype. The gene calls are TRBV7-2 and TRBJ2-2; D perhaps matches TRBD1 (7 bases). Germline V CDR1 and CDR2: SGHTA, FQGNSA. This CDR3 is 17 amino acids long. Between the trimmed V and J ends, which lost 5 bases and 5 bases, there was a span of 21 bases. CDR3: CASSRVVARGVTGELFF. The CDR3 nucleotides are TGTGCCAGCAGCCGCGTCGTAGCCAGGGGGGTAACCGGGGAGCTGTTTTTT.

The rearrangement joins TRBV2 to TRBJ2-7, with D unresolved. CDR3 length: 13 amino acids. The V gene's germline CDR1 is SNHLY and CDR2 FYNNEI. Between the trimmed V and J ends, which lost 10 bases and 3 bases, there was a span of 16 bases. The CDR3 loop reads CATRRTGYYEQYF. The CDR3 nucleotides read TGTGCCACCCGGCGGACCGGCTACTACGAGCAGTACTTC.

Turning to this clonotype: Sequence at one end of the junction differs from germline and may be a read error. The V and J genes are TRBV27 and TRBJ2-7; 9 nucleotides align to TRBD1. The CDR3 has 14 residues. Germline V lookup: CDR1 MNHEY, CDR2 SMNVEV (reference sequence). CDR3 DNA: TGTGCCTGCAGTTTAAACAGGGGGCTGGGGGAGCAGTACTTC. Translation: CACSLNRGLGEQYF.

This clonotype was picked up many times. The genes are TRBV7-2 and TRBJ2-5; TRBD1 might be the D (5 bases). V shed 4 bases and J shed 1 base, with 13 bases lying between them. CDR3 length: 15 amino acids. Germline CDR1 SGHTA, CDR2 FQGNSA. The CDR3 DNA follows: TGTGCCAGCAGCTCTTATGGGGCCCCCCAAGAGACCCAGTACTTC. It yields the protein CASSSYGAPQETQYF.

This clonotype was recorded at least ten times. V gene TRBV15 combines with J gene TRBJ2-5; TRBD1 aligns across 7 bases. Trimming at V came to 2 bases and at J to 1 base, leaving 4 bases not matched to a gene. Germline lookup yields CDR1 LNHNV and CDR2 YYDKDF (reference sequence). The CDR3 runs to 15 residues. The CDR3: CATSRPGTVQETQYF. The CDR3 nucleotides are TGTGCCACCAGCAGACCCGGGACAGTCCAAGAGACCCAGTACTTC.

This clonotype was seen ten or more times. The chain couples TRBV28 to TRBJ1-2; no clear D. Germline lookup yields CDR1 MDHEN and CDR2 SYDVKM. CDR3 size: 13 residues. Trimming stripped 2 bases from V and 2 bases from J, with 6 bases between. The CDR3 bases are TGTGCCAGCAGTTTAAGGCCAAACTATGGCTACACCTTC. Protein product: CASSLRPNYGYTF.

This clonotype came up many times. The V call is TRBV30, the J call TRBJ1-5; weak D call: TRBD1 (6 bases). Looked up from germline, CDR1 is GTSNPN and CDR2 is SVGIG (reference sequence). This CDR3 has 13 amino acids. Trimming removed 2 bases at V and 4 bases at J, with 9 bases between. The CDR3 DNA sequence: TGTGCCTGGAGTCAGACAGGAAATCAGCCCCAGCATTTT. It specifies CAWSQTGNQPQHF.

Many counts were recorded for this clonotype. The rearrangement uses TRBV28 and TRBJ2-7; 11 bases are a match to TRBD2. Trimming removed 5 bases from V and 2 bases from J; junction bases left unmatched: 2. Germline V gene data show CDR1 as MDHEN and CDR2 as SYDVKM. CDR3 length: 14 amino acids. As DNA, the CDR3 is TGTGCCAGCAGTGGTAGCGGGAGGGCCTACGAGCAGTACTTC. Encoded protein: CASSGSGRAYEQYF.

This clonotype was picked up many times. This chain joins TRBV5-1 and TRBJ1-6; the D gene is possibly TRBD1 (6 bases). CDR3 size: 13 residues. V lost 7 bases and J lost 7, with 12 bases in between. The germline CDR1 and CDR2 sequences are SGHRS and YFSETQ. Here the CDR3 DNA reads TGCGCCAGCCGGAACAGGGAGAATTCACCCCTCCACTTT. Translation: CASRNRENSPLHF.

The chain uses TRBV14 and TRBJ2-7; D is uncertain. This CDR3 is built from 14 residues. From germline, CDR1 is SGHDN and CDR2 FVKESK. V was shortened by 3 bases and J by 3 bases, with 12 bases between the two germline ends. In nucleotides, the CDR3 is TGTGCCAGCAGCCATACCCGGAGCCACTACGAGCAGTACTTC. Protein: CASSHTRSHYEQYF.

This clonotype was seen at least ten times. CDR3 loop: CASSQDNLGVQYF. The CDR3 nucleotides read TGTGCCAGCAGCCAAGATAATCTTGGGGTCCAGTACTTC. V gene TRBV3-1 combines with J gene TRBJ2-5; D unresolved. In germline, CDR1 is LGHDT, CDR2 YNNKEL (reference sequence). The CDR3 length is 13 residues. V shed 0 bases and J shed 10 bases, with 12 bases lying between them.

V is TRBV28 and J is TRBJ1-2, with D maybe TRBD1 (6 bases). V lost 5 bases and J 6 bases, leaving 13 bases between the germline ends. Per the germline V gene, CDR1 is MDHEN and CDR2 is SYDVKM. CDR3 length: 13 amino acids. CDR3 loop: CASSPNRVDGYTF. The CDR3 region has the DNA TGTGCCAGCAGTCCTAACAGGGTAGATGGCTACACCTTC.

This clonotype was seen repeatedly, ten times or more. The V and J genes are TRBV7-2 and TRBJ1-3; D unresolved. This CDR3 region has 17 residues. V lost 3 bases to trimming and J lost 0 bases, with 15 bases between them. Germline values: CDR1 SGHTA, CDR2 FQGNSA. The CDR3 DNA is TGTGCCAGCAGCTTCTCGGGCTCCACGGGCTCTGGAAACACCATATATTTT. This sequence encodes CASSFSGSTGSGNTIYF.

This clonotype was observed at least ten times. The genes are TRBV13 and TRBJ1-2; a weak D match, TRBD1 (5 bases). Germline assignment: CDR1 PRHDT and CDR2 FYEKMQ (reference sequence). V lost 5 bases to trimming and J lost 7 bases, with 11 bases between them. This CDR3 comprises 12 residues. CDR3 DNA sequence: TGTGCCAGCAGCCGGCGGGGGGGTGGCTACACCTTC. Translated: CASSRRGGGYTF. Filled out from reference TRBV13 and TRBJ1-2, the complete variable domain reads AAGVIQSPRHLIKEKRETATLKCYPIPRHDTVYWYQQGPGQDPQFLISFYEKMQSDKGSIPDRFSAQQFSDYHSELNMSSLELGDSALYFCASSRRGGGYTFGSGTRLTVV.

The genes are TRBV20-1 and TRBJ2-1, with 10 nucleotides matching TRBD2. The junction had 8 bases not matched to a gene; V was cut back by 4 bases and J by 5 bases. There are 15 residues in the CDR3. Germline V gene sequence: CDR1 DFQATT, CDR2 SNEGSKA (reference sequence). In nucleotides, the CDR3 is TGCAGTGCTAAGTTGGGACTAGCGTACCACAATGAGCAGTTCTTC. This translates into CSAKLGLAYHNEQFF.

This clonotype was recorded at least ten times. The chain uses TRBV7-9 and TRBJ2-1; 7 bases match TRBD2. This CDR3 is built from 16 residues. The V gene's germline CDR1 is SEHNR and CDR2 FQNEAQ (reference sequence). With V trimmed by 1 base and J by 8 bases, 11 bases remained unmatched. CDR3 in amino acids: CASSLGPSGRSDEQFF. The CDR3 coding sequence is TGTGCCAGCAGCTTAGGGCCTAGCGGAAGGAGCGATGAGCAGTTCTTC.

This clonotype has at least ten counts. The J gene is TRBJ2-7, the V gene TRBV7-2; 9 positions agree with TRBD1. Germline CDR1 SGHTA, CDR2 FQGNSA. V lost 4 bases and J lost 10; bases outside the gene matches: 5. This CDR3 spans 12 amino acids. Here the CDR3 DNA reads TGTGCCAGCAGCTATGGGACAGGGCTACAGTACTTC. Translating it yields CASSYGTGLQYF.

The chain has TRBV6-2 or TRBV6-3 and TRBJ2-2; no clear D. Looked up from germline, CDR1 is MNHEY and CDR2 is SVGEGT. Trimming removed 6 bases at V and 3 bases at J, with 20 bases between. CDR3 length: 17 amino acids. In nucleotides, the CDR3 is TGTGCCAGCAGCCTAGTTCTGAGAGACGGAGACACCGGGGAGCTGTTTTTT. It codes for CASSLVLRDGDTGELFF.

This clonotype was detected ten times or more. The rearrangement uses TRBV5-5 and TRBJ2-3; possibly TRBD2 for D (6 bases). The CDR3 contains 15 residues. V was trimmed by 4 bases and J by 0 bases, leaving 12 bases between them. CDR1 and CDR2 (germline): SGHKS, YYEKEE (reference sequence). The CDR3 here is CASSPGTHSTDTQYF. CDR3 coding DNA: TGTGCCAGCAGCCCCGGGACTCATAGCACAGATACGCAGTATTTT.

This clonotype was seen repeatedly, ten times or more. This rearrangement joins TRBV5-5 to TRBJ2-5; weak D call: TRBD1 (5 bases). Trimming shortened V by 1 base and J by 5 bases, and 6 bases separated the two germline ends. Germline lookup yields CDR1 SGHKS and CDR2 YYEKEE (reference sequence). There are 12 residues in the CDR3. The CDR3 DNA follows: TGTGCCAGCAGCTTGCAGGGTGAGACCCAGTACTTC. Its protein product is CASSLQGETQYF.

This clonotype has ten or more counts. This chain connects TRBV27 to TRBJ2-2, with a weak D call TRBD1 (6 bases). The CDR3 sequence is 12 residues long. CDR1 MNHEY and CDR2 SMNVEV come from the germline V gene (reference sequence). The V gene lost 8 bases and the J gene lost 6 bases, with 10 bases spanning the gap. The CDR3 here is CASCTGSGELFF. CDR3 DNA: TGTGCCAGCTGTACAGGGTCCGGGGAGCTGTTTTTT.

V usage is TRBV7-3 and J usage is TRBJ1-1, with D unresolved. CDR1 and CDR2 from the germline V gene are SGHTA and FQGTGA. The V gene lost 2 bases and the J gene lost 0 bases, with 4 bases spanning the gap. The CDR3 consists of 13 residues. As DNA, the CDR3 is TGTGCCAGCAGCTTATATGTGAACACTGAAGCTTTCTTT. Residues: CASSLYVNTEAFF.

This clonotype was observed many times. The V gene is TRBV28, the J gene TRBJ2-7; no firm D call. Germline V gives CDR1 MDHEN, CDR2 SYDVKM. With 2 bases removed from V and 0 bases from J, the gap between germline ends came to 11 bases. The CDR3 runs 15 residues. CDR3 in DNA: TGTGCCAGCAGTTTAAGGTCCGAAGGCTCCTACGAGCAGTACTTC. Amino acids: CASSLRSEGSYEQYF.

On this clonotype: This may stem from a read error, because a much larger clone lies one nucleotide away. The CDR3 spells CANSFSSGVTDTQYF. Written as DNA, the CDR3 is TGTGCCAACAGCTTTAGTAGCGGGGTTACAGATACGCAGTATTTT. The chain has TRBV7-3 and TRBJ2-3, with 8 bases matching TRBD2. This CDR3 region has 15 residues. CDR1 is SGHTA, CDR2 FQGTGA, per germline.